This TCR beta chain was obtained from a study of OX40 agonist ivuxolimab in advanced cancers. Across the study: Allowance was made for prior anti-PD-1, anti-PD-L1 or anti-CTLA-4 therapy, and about 40% had some.

Findings of the study overall: CD4+ and CD8+ blood T cells expanded clonally by week 6 at 0.1 to 3.0 mg/kg. The antigen specificity of the peripheral T cells (those that were expanded) was not determined. Certain nonresponding patients likewise had low normalized T-cell clonal expansion.

Some clones are missing from TCRdb's copy, which holds only in-frame ones; the method was immunoSEQ multiplex PCR. The sample records approximately 44,000 clones, roughly 90% being singletons. Germline V gene sequence: CDR1 MGHRA, CDR2 YSYEKL. The CDR3 consists of 18 residues. Deletions cut 5 bases from V and 3 bases from J, with 26 bases between. In regard to this clone: Its antigen is not identified.

The sample was CD4+ or CD8+ T cells sorted from blood, taken in a trial of the OX40 agonist ivuxolimab. The chain has TRBV4-1 and TRBJ2-7, with TRBD1 as a possible D gene (5 bases). The TCR sequence derives from an adult with an advanced solid tumor such as melanoma, head and neck, liver or kidney cancer. CDR3 nucleotide sequence: TGCGCCAGCAGCACCTCAGGGCAGGGCCAAGATATGGTCTACGAGCAGTACTTC. Translation gives CASSTSGQGQDMVYEQYF.